This T cell receptor (beta chain) was found in a study of T cell repertoires in cytomegalovirus infection. TCRdb re-analysed the reads in MiXCR, keeping a single row per CDR3 protein. The sample yields about 890,000 distinct CDR3 sequences, around a third seen once. This clonotype was observed a handful of times. What it recognizes is unknown. The CDR3 is made up of 15 amino acids. Trimming took 7 bases from V and 0 from J, leaving 13 bases between them. This sequence joins TRBV12-3 or TRBV12-4 and TRBJ2-1; D gene unclear. The sequence derives from a human donor in good health (CMV status not recorded). Some clones in this sample may be carry-over from other donors' samples. Sequencing was performed on cultured CD8+ T cells from PBMCs, taken from culture after CMV antigen stimulation. In nucleotides, the CDR3 is TGTGCCAGCATCTCCGGGCCCAGCTCCTACAATGAGCAGTTCTTC. Translating gives CASISGPSSYNEQFF.